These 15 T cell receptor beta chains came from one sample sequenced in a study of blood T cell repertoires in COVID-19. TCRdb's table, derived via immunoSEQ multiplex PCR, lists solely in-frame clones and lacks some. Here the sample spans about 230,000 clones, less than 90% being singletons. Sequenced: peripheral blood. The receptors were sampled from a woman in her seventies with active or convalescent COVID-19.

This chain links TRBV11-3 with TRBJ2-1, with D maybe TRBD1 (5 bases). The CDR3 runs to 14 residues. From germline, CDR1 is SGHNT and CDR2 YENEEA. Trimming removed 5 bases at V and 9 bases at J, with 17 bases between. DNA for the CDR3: TGTGCCAGCAGCCCCCAGGGCTCTACAACTGAGCAGTTCTTC. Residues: CASSPQGSTTEQFF.

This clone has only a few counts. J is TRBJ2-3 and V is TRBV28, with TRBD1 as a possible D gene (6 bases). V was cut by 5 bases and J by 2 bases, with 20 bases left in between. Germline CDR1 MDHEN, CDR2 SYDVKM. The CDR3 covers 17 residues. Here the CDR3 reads CASSISGTTLDTDTQYF. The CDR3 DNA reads TGTGCCAGCAGTATCTCCGGGACAACTCTGGACACAGATACGCAGTATTTT.

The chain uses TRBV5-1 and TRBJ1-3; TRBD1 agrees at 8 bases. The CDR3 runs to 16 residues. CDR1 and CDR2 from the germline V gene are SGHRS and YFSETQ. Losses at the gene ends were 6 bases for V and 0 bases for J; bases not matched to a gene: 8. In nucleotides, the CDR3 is TGCGCCAGCACAAGACAGGGGCCGAGCTCTGGAAACACCATATATTTT. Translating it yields CASTRQGPSSGNTIYF.

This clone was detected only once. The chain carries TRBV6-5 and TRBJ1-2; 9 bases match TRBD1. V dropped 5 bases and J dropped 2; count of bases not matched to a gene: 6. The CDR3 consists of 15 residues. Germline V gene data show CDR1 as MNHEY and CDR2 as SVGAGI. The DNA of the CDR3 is TGTGCCAGCAGTCCCCAAACAGGGGGCAACTATGGCTACACCTTC. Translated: CASSPQTGGNYGYTF.

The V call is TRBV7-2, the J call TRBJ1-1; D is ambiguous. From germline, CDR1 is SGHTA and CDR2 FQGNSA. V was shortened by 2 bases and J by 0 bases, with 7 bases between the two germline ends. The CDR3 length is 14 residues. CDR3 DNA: TGTGCCAGCAGCTTACAGTTTTTGAACACTGAAGCTTTCTTT. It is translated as CASSLQFLNTEAFF.

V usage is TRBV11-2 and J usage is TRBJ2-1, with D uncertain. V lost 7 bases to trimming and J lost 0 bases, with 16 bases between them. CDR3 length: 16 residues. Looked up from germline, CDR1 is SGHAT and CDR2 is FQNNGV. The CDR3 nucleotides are TGTGCCAGCAACCCTAGAGAGAGCAGCTCCTACAATGAGCAGTTCTTC. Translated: CASNPRESSSYNEQFF.

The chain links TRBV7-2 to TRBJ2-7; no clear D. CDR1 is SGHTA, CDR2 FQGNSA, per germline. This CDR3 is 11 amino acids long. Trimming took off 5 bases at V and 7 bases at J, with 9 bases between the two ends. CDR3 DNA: TGTGCCAGCAGCCTACTAACAGAGCAGTACTTC. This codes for CASSLLTEQYF. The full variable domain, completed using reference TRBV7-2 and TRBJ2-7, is GAGVSQSPSNKVTEKGKDVELRCDPISGHTALYWYRQSLGQGLEFLIYFQGNSAPDKSGLPSDRFSAERTGGSVSTLTIQRTQQEDSAVYLCASSLLTEQYFGPGTRLTVT.

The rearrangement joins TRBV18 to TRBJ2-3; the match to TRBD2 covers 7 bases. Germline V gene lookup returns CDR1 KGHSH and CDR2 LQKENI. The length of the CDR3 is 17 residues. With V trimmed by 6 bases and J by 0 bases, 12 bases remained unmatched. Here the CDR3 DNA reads TGTGCCAGCTCGCCTACATCGGGGGGAATTAGCACAGATACGCAGTATTTT. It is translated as CASSPTSGGISTDTQYF.

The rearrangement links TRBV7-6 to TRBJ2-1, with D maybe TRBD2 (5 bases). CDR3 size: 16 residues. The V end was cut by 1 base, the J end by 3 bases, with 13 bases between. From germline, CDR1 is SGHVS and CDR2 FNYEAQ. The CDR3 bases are TGTGCCAGCAGCTTAGGGTCTAGCTTCAGCTACAATGAGCAGTTCTTC. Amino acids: CASSLGSSFSYNEQFF.

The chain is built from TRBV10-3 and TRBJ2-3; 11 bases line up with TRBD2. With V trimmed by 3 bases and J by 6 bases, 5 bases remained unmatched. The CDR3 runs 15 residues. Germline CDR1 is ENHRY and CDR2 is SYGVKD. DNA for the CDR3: TGTGCCATCAGTGATAGCGGGGGGGCCGTGGATACGCAGTATTTT. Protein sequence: CAISDSGGAVDTQYF.

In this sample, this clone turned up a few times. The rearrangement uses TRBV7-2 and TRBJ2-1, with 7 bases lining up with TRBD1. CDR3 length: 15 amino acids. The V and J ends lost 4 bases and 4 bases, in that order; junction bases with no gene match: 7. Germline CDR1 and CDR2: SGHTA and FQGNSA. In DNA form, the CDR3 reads TGTGCCAGCAGCTCGGACAGGAGCTTATACAATGAGCAGTTCTTC. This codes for CASSSDRSLYNEQFF. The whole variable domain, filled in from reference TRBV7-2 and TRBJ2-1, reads GAGVSQSPSNKVTEKGKDVELRCDPISGHTALYWYRQSLGQGLEFLIYFQGNSAPDKSGLPSDRFSAERTGGSVSTLTIQRTQQEDSAVYLCASSSDRSLYNEQFFGPGTRLTVL.

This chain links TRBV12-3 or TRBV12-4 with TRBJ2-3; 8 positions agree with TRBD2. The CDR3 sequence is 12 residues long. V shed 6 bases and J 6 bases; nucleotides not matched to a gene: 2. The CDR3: CASRRGGDTQYF. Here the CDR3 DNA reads TGTGCCAGCAGACGGGGGGGGGATACGCAGTATTTT.

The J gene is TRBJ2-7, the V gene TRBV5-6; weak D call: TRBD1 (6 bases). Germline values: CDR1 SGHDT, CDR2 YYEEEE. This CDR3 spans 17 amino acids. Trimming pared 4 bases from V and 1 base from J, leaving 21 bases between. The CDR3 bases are TGTGCCAGCAGCCCGCATCCCGGGACATTCGGTTCCTACGAGCAGTACTTC. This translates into CASSPHPGTFGSYEQYF.

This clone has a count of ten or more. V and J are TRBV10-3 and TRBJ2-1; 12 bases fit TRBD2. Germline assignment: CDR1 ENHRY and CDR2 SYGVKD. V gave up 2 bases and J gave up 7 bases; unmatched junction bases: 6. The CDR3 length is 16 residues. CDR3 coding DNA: TGTGCCATCAGTGAGACCGCTAGCGGGAGGGTTAATGAGCAGTTCTTC. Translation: CAISETASGRVNEQFF.

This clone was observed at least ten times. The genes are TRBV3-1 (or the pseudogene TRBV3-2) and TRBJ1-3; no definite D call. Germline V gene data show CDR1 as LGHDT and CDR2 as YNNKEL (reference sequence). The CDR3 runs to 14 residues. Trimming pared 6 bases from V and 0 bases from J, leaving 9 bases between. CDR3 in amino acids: CASRGSDSGNTIYF. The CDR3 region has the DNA TGTGCCAGCAGAGGCAGCGACTCTGGAAACACCATATATTTT.